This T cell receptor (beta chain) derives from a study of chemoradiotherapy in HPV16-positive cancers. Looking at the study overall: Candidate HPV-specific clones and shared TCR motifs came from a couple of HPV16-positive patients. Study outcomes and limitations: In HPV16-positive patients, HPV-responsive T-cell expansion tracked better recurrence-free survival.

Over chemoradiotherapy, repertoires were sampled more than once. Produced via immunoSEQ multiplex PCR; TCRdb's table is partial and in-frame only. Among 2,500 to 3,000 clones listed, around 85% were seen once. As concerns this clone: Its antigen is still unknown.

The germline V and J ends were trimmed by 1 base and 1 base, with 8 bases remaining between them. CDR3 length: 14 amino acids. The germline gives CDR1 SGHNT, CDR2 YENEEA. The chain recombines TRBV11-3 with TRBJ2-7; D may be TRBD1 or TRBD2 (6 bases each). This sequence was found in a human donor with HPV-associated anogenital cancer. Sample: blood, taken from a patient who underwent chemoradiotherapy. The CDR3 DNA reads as TGTGCCAGCAGCTTAGGGGGGGCATCCTACGAGCAGTACTTC. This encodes CASSLGGASYEQYF.